The sequence of this T cell receptor (beta chain) was determined in a study of cytomegalovirus exposure and HLA in healthy donors. Here immunoSEQ multiplex PCR was the method, and the copy in TCRdb shows in-frame clones only, minus some. Altogether about 120,000 clones are present, more than 70% being singletons, with the ten largest covering roughly 1.9%. Study-wide points: There were 150 to 200 TCR beta chains listed as cytomegalovirus-associated.

To note about this clone: Its antigen remains unknown.

The CDR3 loop spans 15 amino acids. Germline lookup yields CDR1 MGHRA and CDR2 YSYEKL. Trimming removed 4 bases from V and 7 bases from J, with 17 bases in between. Input material: PBMCs. This receptor was obtained from a woman aged 25 to 39 in good health and CMV-seronegative. The gene calls are TRBV4-1 and TRBJ1-3; D not resolved. CDR3 nucleotide sequence: TGCGCCAGCAGCCCCCAAGGCCGGGAAGCGAACACCATATATTTT. Protein sequence: CASSPQGREANTIYF.